One and the same sample provided the 6 T cell receptor beta chains below, sequenced in a study of T cell responses to AZD1222 COVID-19 vaccine. Here immunoSEQ multiplex PCR was the method, and the copy in TCRdb shows in-frame clones only, minus some. The sample records around 120,000 clones, roughly 86% being singletons. Sequencing used peripheral blood, obtained on day 0 of AZD1222 vaccination. These TCRs come from an adult in good health.

CDR3 region: CASSLLDTEAFF. In DNA, the CDR3 is TGTGCCAGCAGTTTACTGGACACTGAAGCTTTCTTT. V gene TRBV28 combines with J gene TRBJ1-1; D uncertain. CDR3 length equals 12 residues. Trimming pared 2 bases from V and 3 bases from J, leaving 4 bases between. Germline V lookup: CDR1 MDHEN, CDR2 SYDVKM.

V and J are TRBV7-2 and TRBJ2-3; 8 nucleotides agree with TRBD2. From germline, CDR1 is SGHTA and CDR2 FQGNSA. V lost 4 bases, J lost 1 base, and 7 bases stayed unmatched. This CDR3 has 16 amino acids. The CDR3 DNA follows: TGTGCCAGCAGCTCGGGACTAGTCGGCCGCACAGATACGCAGTATTTT. It encodes CASSSGLVGRTDTQYF.

The sample holds a few counts of this clone. The chain joins TRBV6-5 to TRBJ1-4; D remains unclear. CDR1 is MNHEY, CDR2 SVGAGI, per germline. Trimming pared 4 bases from V and 4 bases from J, leaving 10 bases between. This CDR3 has 14 residues. The DNA for the CDR3 is TGTGCCAGCAGTTCGGTATCGGGTAATGAAAAACTGTTTTTT. Amino acid sequence: CASSSVSGNEKLFF.

The V call is TRBV10-1, the J call TRBJ1-6; D not certain. Germline V gene data show CDR1 as WNHNN and CDR2 as SYGVQD (reference sequence). The CDR3 is made up of 13 amino acids. With 6 bases removed from V and 6 bases from J, the gap between germline ends came to 9 bases. The CDR3, as DNA: TGCGCCAGCAGGGGCGGCCCTAATTCACCCCTCCACTTT. Its protein product is CASRGGPNSPLHF.

CDR3 residues: CASSQEVPLGEQYF. In DNA, the CDR3 is TGTGCCAGCTCACAGGAGGTCCCCCTGGGTGAGCAGTACTTC. The V gene is TRBV18, the J gene TRBJ2-7; D is possibly TRBD2 (5 bases). The CDR3 spans 14 residues. The ends were cut back, 4 bases at V and 7 bases at J, with 17 bases in the middle. Per the germline V gene, CDR1 is KGHSH and CDR2 is LQKENI. The complete variable domain, with remaining parts taken from reference TRBV18 and TRBJ2-7, reads NAGVMQNPRHLVRRRGQEARLRCSPMKGHSHVYWYRQLPEEGLKFMVYLQKENIIDESGMPKERFSAEFPKEGPSILRIQQVVRGDSAAYFCASSQEVPLGEQYFGPGTRLTVT.

This clone is a singleton in its sample. The chain links TRBV18 to TRBJ2-2, with no clear D. Germline CDR1 is KGHSH and CDR2 is LQKENI. Trimming took off 4 bases at V and 1 base at J, with 7 bases between the two ends. The CDR3 consists of 14 residues. The DNA for the CDR3 is TGTGCCAGCTCACTCGACCAGAACACCGGGGAGCTGTTTTTT. Its translation: CASSLDQNTGELFF. The full variable domain, rest sourced from reference TRBV18 and TRBJ2-2, is NAGVMQNPRHLVRRRGQEARLRCSPMKGHSHVYWYRQLPEEGLKFMVYLQKENIIDESGMPKERFSAEFPKEGPSILRIQQVVRGDSAAYFCASSLDQNTGELFFGEGSRLTVL.